These 24 T cell receptor beta chains share one sample of origin, sequenced in a study of shared clonotypes between healthy human individuals. Clones were read by immunoSEQ multiplex PCR, and TCRdb kept only the in-frame ones, dropping some. The sample yields fewer than 1.8 million clones, around 98.5% seen once. The sample comprised naive CD4+ T cells sorted from blood. The subset was: CD45RA+ positively selected. The receptors derive from a man aged 30 to 39 in good health.

The CDR3 DNA follows: TGCAGCGTTGAGGGAACGGGACTCCACTTGTCGAGCTCCTACAATGAGCAGTTCTTC. It codes for CSVEGTGLHLSSSYNEQFF. The rearrangement links TRBV29-1 to TRBJ2-1; weak D call: TRBD2 (6 bases). Germline V gene data show CDR1 as SQVTM and CDR2 as ANQGSEA. V was cut by 3 bases and J by 0 bases, with 24 bases left in between. The CDR3 runs to 19 residues.

The V call is TRBV7-2, the J call TRBJ2-7; D is ambiguous. CDR3 length equals 14 residues. Trimming removed 1 base at V and 0 bases at J, with 7 bases between. The germline CDR1 and CDR2 sequences are SGHTA and FQGNSA. CDR3 nucleotide sequence: TGTGCCAGCAGCTTAGATGCAGGCTCCTACGAGCAGTACTTC. This encodes CASSLDAGSYEQYF.

This chain connects TRBV9 to TRBJ2-2; D uncertain. This CDR3 is built from 15 residues. With 0 bases removed from V and 4 bases from J, the gap between germline ends came to 10 bases. Germline loops: CDR1 SGDLS, CDR2 YYNGEE. In DNA form, the CDR3 reads TGTGCCAGCAGCGTAGACGGGCCGGTCACCGGGGAGCTGTTTTTT. This encodes CASSVDGPVTGELFF.

The chain has TRBV28 and TRBJ1-5; tentatively, D is TRBD1 (5 bases). Germline V CDR1 and CDR2: MDHEN, SYDVKM. Trimming removed 3 bases at V and 0 bases at J, with 15 bases between. There are 17 residues in the CDR3. The CDR3 is CASSFSGLRDSNQPQHF. The CDR3 nucleotides read TGTGCCAGCAGTTTCTCAGGGTTAAGGGATAGCAATCAGCCCCAGCATTTT.

This clone appeared a single time. The chain carries TRBV5-4 and TRBJ2-1; 11 nucleotides match TRBD1. This CDR3 is 14 amino acids long. Trimming took 3 bases from V and 9 from J; bases not matched to a gene: 5. Germline loops: CDR1 SGHNT, CDR2 YYREEE (reference sequence). CDR3 region: CASSWPGQGGEQFF. In DNA, the CDR3 is TGTGCCAGCAGCTGGCCGGGACAGGGGGGTGAGCAGTTCTTC.

The rearrangement joins TRBV28 to TRBJ2-7, with D possibly TRBD1 on 6 matching bases. The CDR3 length is 13 residues. CDR1 MDHEN and CDR2 SYDVKM come from the germline V gene. Trimming took 6 bases from V and 5 from J, leaving 14 bases between them. The CDR3 region has the DNA TGTGCCAGCAGGTCCACAGGGTTCCACGAGCAGTACTTC. It is translated as CASRSTGFHEQYF.

This clone was recorded only once. The chain uses TRBV5-1 and TRBJ2-7; D gene unclear. The CDR3 runs 15 residues. Germline lookup yields CDR1 SGHRS and CDR2 YFSETQ. With 0 bases removed from V and 0 bases from J, the gap between germline ends came to 10 bases. The CDR3 bases are TGCGCCAGCAGCTTGGGCCCGCAAAGCTCCTACGAGCAGTACTTC. Translated, it gives CASSLGPQSSYEQYF.

This sequence joins TRBV7-2 and TRBJ2-1; 9 nucleotides align to TRBD1. The CDR3 runs 15 residues. V lost 3 bases to trimming and J lost 3 bases; unmatched junction nucleotides: 3. Germline V gene lookup returns CDR1 SGHTA and CDR2 FQGNSA. CDR3 nucleotides: TGTGCCAGCAGCTTCCGGGACAGGGACTACAATGAGCAGTTCTTC. Translation: CASSFRDRDYNEQFF.

The rearrangement uses TRBV28 and TRBJ1-4; 7 bases match TRBD1. With 3 bases clipped from V and 5 bases from J, the junction kept 6 bases outside the gene matches. Germline CDR1 and CDR2: MDHEN and SYDVKM. The CDR3 spans 15 residues. CDR3 coding DNA: TGTGCCAGCAGTTTTTCAGGGGGGGCCAATGAAAAACTGTTTTTT. This sequence encodes CASSFSGGANEKLFF.

V and J are TRBV5-1 and TRBJ2-1; 10 bases are shared with TRBD1. The junction had 9 bases not matched to a gene; V was cut back by 4 bases and J by 5 bases. The germline gives CDR1 SGHRS, CDR2 YFSETQ. The CDR3 has 16 residues. CDR3 residues: CASSRAGTGANNEQFF. CDR3 DNA sequence: TGCGCCAGCAGCAGAGCCGGGACAGGGGCAAACAATGAGCAGTTCTTC.

The J gene is TRBJ2-5, the V gene TRBV7-9; D might be TRBD1 or TRBD2, each matching 6 bases. Germline CDR1 and CDR2: SEHNR and FQNEAQ (reference sequence). The V and J ends lost 7 bases and 2 bases respectively, with 26 bases between them. There are 18 residues in the CDR3. CDR3 DNA sequence: TGTGCCAGCACCGAGGAACAGGGAAGGTTGGCGGGGCAAGAGACCCAGTACTTC. Amino acid sequence: CASTEEQGRLAGQETQYF.

The chain combines TRBV30 with TRBJ2-7, with D possibly TRBD2 on 5 matching bases. Trimming cost V 2 bases and J 0 bases, with 8 bases left between them. Germline V gene data show CDR1 as GTSNPN and CDR2 as SVGIG (reference sequence). CDR3 size: 13 residues. CDR3 sequence reads: CAWSLGDSYEQYF. Written as DNA, the CDR3 is TGTGCCTGGAGTCTCGGGGACTCCTACGAGCAGTACTTC.

V usage is TRBV6-1 and J usage is TRBJ1-2; TRBD1 might be the D (5 bases). V was cut by 6 bases and J by 0 bases, with 8 bases left in between. The CDR3 sequence is 13 residues long. Per the germline V gene, CDR1 is MNHNS and CDR2 is SASEGT. The CDR3 is CASRTTANYGYTF. The DNA of the CDR3 is TGTGCCAGCAGGACGACAGCTAACTATGGCTACACCTTC.

V usage is TRBV19 and J usage is TRBJ1-4; D is unresolved. The germline V and J ends were trimmed by 3 bases and 0 bases, with 8 bases remaining between them. The CDR3 runs to 15 residues. The germline gives CDR1 LNHDA, CDR2 SQIVND (reference sequence). The CDR3 sequence is CASSIFPATNEKLFF. CDR3 nucleotide sequence: TGTGCCAGTAGTATTTTTCCAGCAACTAATGAAAAACTGTTTTTT.

In the case of this clone: The same CDR3 also results from other DNA sequences found in this sample. This chain connects TRBV18 to TRBJ2-7, with D possibly TRBD1 on 5 matching bases. V was shortened by 3 bases and J by 2 bases, with 5 bases between the two germline ends. The V gene's germline CDR1 is KGHSH and CDR2 LQKENI. The CDR3 runs 12 residues. CDR3: CASSPGPYEQYF. The CDR3 DNA is TGTGCCAGCTCACCGGGGCCCTACGAGCAGTACTTC.

Concerning this clone itself: This CDR3 is also generated by other DNA sequences in the sample. The V and J genes are TRBV20-1 and TRBJ2-3; D unresolved. The CDR3 extends over 11 amino acids. The V end was cut by 6 bases, the J end by 4 bases, with 8 bases between. The germline gives CDR1 DFQATT, CDR2 SNEGSKA (reference sequence). The CDR3 sequence is CSAPRSDTQYF. In nucleotides, the CDR3 is TGCAGTGCACCAAGATCAGATACGCAGTATTTT.

This clone has just one count. This chain links TRBV6-1 with TRBJ2-3; D is unclear. This CDR3 is 13 amino acids long. Germline-derived CDR1 and CDR2 are MNHNS and SASEGT. With 7 bases removed from V and 5 bases from J, the gap between germline ends came to 13 bases. CDR3 DNA: TGTGCCAGCATTGACGACTCTCGAGATACGCAGTATTTT. This encodes CASIDDSRDTQYF.

This rearrangement joins TRBV28 to TRBJ1-5, with D possibly matching TRBD1 (5 bases). Deletions cut 2 bases from V and 14 bases from J, with 19 bases between. The germline gives CDR1 MDHEN, CDR2 SYDVKM. CDR3 size: 14 residues. The CDR3 here is CASSLTRRQPGEHF. The CDR3 DNA reads TGTGCCAGCAGTTTAACAAGAAGACAGCCGGGTGAGCATTTT.

Concerning this clone itself: Distinct nucleotide sequences in the sample also encode this CDR3. The gene calls are TRBV7-9 and TRBJ1-5; D remains unclear. Deletions cut 1 base from V and 5 bases from J, with 3 bases between. The CDR3 runs 12 residues. Looked up from germline, CDR1 is SEHNR and CDR2 is FQNEAQ (reference sequence). DNA for the CDR3: TGTGCCAGCAGCTTAGTCGATCAGCCCCAGCATTTT. Translated: CASSLVDQPQHF.

This clone was seen only once. The chain combines TRBV28 with TRBJ1-1, with D perhaps matching TRBD1 (5 bases). Between the trimmed V and J ends, which lost 5 bases and 1 base, there was a span of 14 bases. This CDR3 has 15 residues. CDR1 is MDHEN, CDR2 SYDVKM, per germline. As DNA, the CDR3 is TGTGCCAGCAGTCCACGTCACGGGGGGAACACTGAAGCTTTCTTT. The encoded protein is CASSPRHGGNTEAFF.

The chain is built from TRBV28 and TRBJ2-2; no reliable D call. This CDR3 is built from 14 residues. Germline CDR1 reads MDHEN; CDR2 reads SYDVKM. V lost 3 bases to trimming and J lost 5 bases, with 10 bases between them. CDR3 sequence: CASSFGSLTGELFF. As DNA, the CDR3 is TGTGCCAGCAGTTTCGGCAGTCTGACCGGGGAGCTGTTTTTT.

The J gene is TRBJ1-1, the V gene TRBV20-1; D gene uncertain. CDR3 length: 10 amino acids. V shed 8 bases and J shed 5 bases, with 9 bases lying between them. Germline V CDR1 and CDR2: DFQATT, SNEGSKA (reference sequence). The CDR3 DNA reads as TGCAGTCCACGAATGACTGAAGCTTTCTTT. Translating it yields CSPRMTEAFF.

CDR3 in amino acids: CASSETSGRSSYNEQFF. The CDR3 DNA sequence: TGTGCCAGCAGTGAGACTAGCGGGCGGAGCTCCTACAATGAGCAGTTCTTC. This chain joins TRBV6-1 and TRBJ2-1, with 10 positions matching TRBD2. There are 17 residues in the CDR3. The V gene end was trimmed by 3 bases and the J gene end by 0 bases; junction bases not matched to a gene: 5. Germline V CDR1 and CDR2: MNHNS, SASEGT.

The chain recombines TRBV4-3 with TRBJ2-1; TRBD2 aligns across 10 bases. Trimming at V came to 1 base and at J to 8 bases, leaving 8 bases not matched to a gene. This CDR3 has 16 amino acids. Germline assignment: CDR1 LGHNA and CDR2 YSLEER. DNA of the CDR3: TGCGCCAGCAGCCAAGGGCTAGCGGGAGAAAACGATGAGCAGTTCTTC. Translating gives CASSQGLAGENDEQFF.